Listed below are T cell receptor beta chains from one sample, sequenced in a study of blood T cell repertoires in COVID-19. The method was immunoSEQ multiplex PCR; TCRdb's version includes in-frame clones alone and lacks a portion of them. The table records about 250,000 clones, over 75% of them present only once. Sequencing used PBMCs or T cells enriched from blood (not recorded which). Receptors were obtained from a man between 18 and 29 years old who had recovered from COVID-19. Each CDR3 is given with its conserved first and last residue. Fields, in order: J gene, V gene, D gene, clone size, CDR3 DNA, CDR3 protein. D genes are given only for firm matches. Clone size, where shown, is once, few, many, or a class for clones that have expanded.

j_call: TRBJ1-1; v_call: TRBV30; d_call: NA; clone_size: NA; cdr3_nt: TGTGCCTGGAATGGAGGATCGAACACTGAAGCTTTCTTT; cdr3_aa: CAWNGGSNTEAFF
j_call: TRBJ2-7; v_call: TRBV12-3/TRBV12-4; d_call: NA; clone_size: once; cdr3_nt: TGTGCCAGCAGGTTGCCCAATGGGCCCGAGCAGTACTTC; cdr3_aa: CASRLPNGPEQYF
j_call: TRBJ2-4; v_call: TRBV7-9; d_call: TRBD2; clone_size: NA; cdr3_nt: TGTGCCAGCAGCTTAGGAGCGGGATCTAAAAACATTCAGTACTTC; cdr3_aa: CASSLGAGSKNIQYF
j_call: TRBJ2-1; v_call: TRBV5-1; d_call: NA; clone_size: NA; cdr3_nt: TGCGCCAGCAGCCCACCGACTAGTCCGATTGGTGAGCAGTTCTTC; cdr3_aa: CASSPPTSPIGEQFF
j_call: TRBJ1-2; v_call: TRBV18; d_call: NA; clone_size: NA; cdr3_nt: TGTGCCAGCTCACACAGGGATGGCGGCTACACCTTC; cdr3_aa: CASSHRDGGYTF
j_call: TRBJ1-1; v_call: TRBV6-4; d_call: TRBD1; clone_size: once; cdr3_nt: TGTGCCAGCAGGGTTGATGGGACAGGTACTTTAGCGACTGAAGCTTTCTTT; cdr3_aa: CASRVDGTGTLATEAFF
j_call: TRBJ2-3; v_call: TRBV7-9; d_call: TRBD2; clone_size: NA; cdr3_nt: TGTGCCAGCAGCCGCCTAGCGGGGGGGGTGGATACGCAGTATTTT; cdr3_aa: CASSRLAGGVDTQYF
j_call: TRBJ2-7; v_call: TRBV27; d_call: NA; clone_size: NA; cdr3_nt: TGTGCCAGCAGTTTACGGGGGATTAACTACGAGCAGTACTTC; cdr3_aa: CASSLRGINYEQYF
j_call: TRBJ2-2; v_call: TRBV12-3/TRBV12-4; d_call: NA; clone_size: NA; cdr3_nt: TGTGCCAGCGTTTCGGCAGGGACCGGGGAGCTGTTTTTT; cdr3_aa: CASVSAGTGELFF
j_call: TRBJ2-2; v_call: TRBV2; d_call: TRBD1; clone_size: few; cdr3_nt: TGTGCCAGCAGTCTGACAGGGGGCGGCGGGGAGCTGTTTTTT; cdr3_aa: CASSLTGGGGELFF
j_call: TRBJ2-3; v_call: TRBV27; d_call: NA; clone_size: NA; cdr3_nt: TGTGCCAGCAGTTTATTGGAGAGCACAGATACGCAGTATTTT; cdr3_aa: CASSLLESTDTQYF
j_call: TRBJ1-2; v_call: TRBV27; d_call: TRBD1; clone_size: few; cdr3_nt: TGTGCCAGCAGTTTTGCAGGGGGAAATGGCTACACCTTC; cdr3_aa: CASSFAGGNGYTF
j_call: TRBJ2-7; v_call: TRBV6-5; d_call: TRBD1; clone_size: NA; cdr3_nt: TGTGCCAGCACCCCCGGGACAGGGGGCCGACAGTACTTC; cdr3_aa: CASTPGTGGRQYF
j_call: TRBJ2-3; v_call: TRBV28; d_call: NA; clone_size: few; cdr3_nt: TGTGCCAGCAGTTCTGGGGACACCGCGTTCACAGATACGCAGTATTTT; cdr3_aa: CASSSGDTAFTDTQYF
j_call: TRBJ2-1; v_call: TRBV25-1; d_call: TRBD2; clone_size: NA; cdr3_nt: TGTGCCAGCCCCCAATGGCCTAGCGGGGGGGCTAAGGCGCAGTTCTTC; cdr3_aa: CASPQWPSGGAKAQFF
j_call: TRBJ2-5; v_call: TRBV7-9; d_call: TRBD1; clone_size: NA; cdr3_nt: TGTGCCAGCAGCTTAACGGACAGGACGGAGACCCAGTACTTC; cdr3_aa: CASSLTDRTETQYF
j_call: TRBJ2-7; v_call: TRBV10-3; d_call: NA; clone_size: NA; cdr3_nt: TGTGCCATCAGGGACTCGCCAGGAGGTTCCTACGAGCAGTACTTC; cdr3_aa: CAIRDSPGGSYEQYF
j_call: TRBJ2-2; v_call: TRBV27; d_call: TRBD1; clone_size: medium-sized; cdr3_nt: TGTGCCAGCAGTCTCCTCGCAGGGGGTGCGGACGGGGAGCTGTTTTTT; cdr3_aa: CASSLLAGGADGELFF
j_call: TRBJ1-4; v_call: TRBV5-1; d_call: NA; clone_size: NA; cdr3_nt: TGCGCCAGCAGCCCCCGTAACAGCGACTACAACAATGAAAAACTGTTTTTT; cdr3_aa: CASSPRNSDYNNEKLFF
j_call: TRBJ1-4; v_call: TRBV5-1; d_call: TRBD1; clone_size: NA; cdr3_nt: TGCGCCAGCAGCTTGGGACAGGGGCTTGAAAAACTGTTTTTT; cdr3_aa: CASSLGQGLEKLFF
j_call: TRBJ2-7; v_call: TRBV7-6; d_call: TRBD2; clone_size: NA; cdr3_nt: TGTGCCAGCAGCTTAGGGTCAGGGACTAGCGGGCTATACGAGCAGTACTTC; cdr3_aa: CASSLGSGTSGLYEQYF
j_call: TRBJ2-2; v_call: TRBV18; d_call: TRBD1; clone_size: few; cdr3_nt: TGTGCCAGCGCCCGGGACAGGGGGCTTAGCACCGGGGAGCTGTTTTTT; cdr3_aa: CASARDRGLSTGELFF
j_call: TRBJ1-1; v_call: TRBV3-1/TRBV3-2; d_call: TRBD1; clone_size: NA; cdr3_nt: TGTGCCAGCAGCCTCGGACAGGGCCTGAACACTGAAGCTTTCTTT; cdr3_aa: CASSLGQGLNTEAFF
j_call: TRBJ1-4; v_call: TRBV29-1; d_call: NA; clone_size: NA; cdr3_nt: TGCAGCGTTGTATTACAGCTGGGTGAAAAACTGTTTTTT; cdr3_aa: CSVVLQLGEKLFF
j_call: TRBJ1-3; v_call: TRBV19; d_call: NA; clone_size: NA; cdr3_nt: TGTGCCAGTAGTCGACTAGACTCTGGAAACACCATATATTTT; cdr3_aa: CASSRLDSGNTIYF
j_call: TRBJ2-5; v_call: TRBV3-1/TRBV3-2; d_call: TRBD2; clone_size: NA; cdr3_nt: TGTGCCAGCAGCCAAGGGACTAGCGGGGAAAAGACCCAGTACTTC; cdr3_aa: CASSQGTSGEKTQYF
j_call: TRBJ1-4; v_call: TRBV27; d_call: NA; clone_size: many; cdr3_nt: TGTGCCAGCAGTTTAATGGCGGCAACTAATGAAAAACTGTTTTTT; cdr3_aa: CASSLMAATNEKLFF
j_call: TRBJ1-6; v_call: TRBV10-2; d_call: NA; clone_size: once; cdr3_nt: TGCGCCAGCAGTGAGTCCGGGACATATAATTCACCCCTCCACTTT; cdr3_aa: CASSESGTYNSPLHF